This T cell receptor (beta chain) was captured in a study of Ad26.COV2.S vaccination and SARS-CoV-2 variants. Study background: Donor got 5x10^10 or 1x10^11 viral particles of Ad26.COV2.S.

CDR1 is KGHSH, CDR2 LQKENI, per germline. The CDR3 runs 11 residues. V lost 4 bases and J lost 6, with 3 bases in between. Worth noting for this clone: Its matching antigen is unknown.

Study-wide results and caveats: TCR breadth and depth analyses may have underestimated total T cell responses.

Treatment here: about 20 received Ad26.COV2.S at low or high dose, single or two shots; a few received placebo; per-sample allocation not given. Samples came from day 63 after the first vaccine or placebo injection. Generated by immunoSEQ multiplex PCR, the TCRdb table keeps only in-frame clones and is missing some. The sample holds hundreds of thousands of clones; about 85% are singletons and the top ten take 3% to 4%. This sample comprised peripheral blood, obtained in a trial of Ad26.COV2.S vaccine versus placebo. This clonotype originated in a person between 18 and 59 years old who received the Ad26.COV2.S COVID-19 vaccine or a placebo. The chain couples TRBV18 to TRBJ2-2, with no clear D. As DNA, the CDR3 is TGTGCCAGCTCACGCGCCGGGGAGCTGTTTTTT. Translating gives CASSRAGELFF. Complete variable domain (other parts from reference TRBV18 and TRBJ2-2): NAGVMQNPRHLVRRRGQEARLRCSPMKGHSHVYWYRQLPEEGLKFMVYLQKENIIDESGMPKERFSAEFPKEGPSILRIQQVVRGDSAAYFCASSRAGELFFGEGSRLTVL.